This entry lists 2 T cell receptor beta chains sequenced from one sample in a study of blood T cell repertoires in COVID-19. The method was immunoSEQ multiplex PCR; TCRdb's version includes in-frame clones alone and lacks a portion of them. The repertoire holds 120,000 or so clones, with approximately 90% as singletons. Sequences were obtained from peripheral blood. Receptors originate from a human donor in a cohort sampled during active COVID-19.

V gene TRBV7-9 combines with J gene TRBJ2-5; 9 nucleotides agree with TRBD2. Germline values: CDR1 SEHNR, CDR2 FQNEAQ (reference sequence). V was clipped by 5 bases and J by 5 bases; unmatched bases: 3. The CDR3 runs 13 residues. CDR3 DNA sequence: TGTGCCAGCAGCCTTAGCGGGAGCGAGACCCAGTACTTC. Encoded protein: CASSLSGSETQYF.

The chain joins TRBV9 to TRBJ2-1; weak D call: TRBD2 (5 bases). V lost 7 bases to trimming and J lost 0 bases, with 14 bases between them. CDR1 and CDR2 from the germline V gene are SGDLS and YYNGEE. The CDR3 has 15 residues. CDR3: CASQRGASSYNEQFF. In DNA, the CDR3 is TGTGCCAGCCAACGGGGAGCTTCCTCCTACAATGAGCAGTTCTTC.